Presented here are 30 T cell receptor beta chains from one specimen sequenced in a study of shared clonotypes between healthy human individuals. TCRdb keeps only in-frame clones here, not all; method: immunoSEQ multiplex PCR. The data show roughly 720,000 clones, roughly 88% seen once. The sequenced sample consisted of memory CD8+ T cells from PBMCs. The sample's subset: CD45RO+ cells pooled with CCR7-negative TemRA cells. Receptors were obtained from a man in his late teens or twenties in good health. Some clones in this sample may be carry-over from other donors' samples.

This rearrangement joins TRBV4-3 to TRBJ2-2; 7 bases are shared with TRBD2. This CDR3 is built from 15 residues. The ends lost 3 bases at V and 4 bases at J; junction bases unmatched: 5. Germline-derived CDR1 and CDR2 are LGHNA and YSLEER. The DNA of the CDR3 is TGCGCCAGCAGCCATAGCGGGCTGTTCACCGGGGAGCTGTTTTTT. Amino acid sequence: CASSHSGLFTGELFF.

V and J are TRBV9 and TRBJ2-7; 7 bases match TRBD1. V shed 1 base, J shed 3 bases, and the junction held 4 bases outside the gene matches. The CDR3 sequence is 14 residues long. Per the germline V gene, CDR1 is SGDLS and CDR2 is YYNGEE. The CDR3 region has the DNA TGTGCCAGCAGCGTACGAGACAGGGTCTACGAGCAGTACTTC. This gives the protein CASSVRDRVYEQYF.

The gene calls are TRBV10-1 and TRBJ2-7; D remains ambiguous. CDR3 length: 15 amino acids. V lost 5 bases to trimming and J lost 3 bases, with 17 bases between them. Germline CDR1 WNHNN, CDR2 SYGVQD (reference sequence). The chain's CDR3 is CASSRLVARVYEQYF. CDR3 nucleotide sequence: TGCGCCAGCAGTCGACTCGTCGCCCGGGTCTACGAGCAGTACTTC.

This clone was seen only once. As DNA, the CDR3 is TGTGCCAGCAGCGTAGCCCTCTCTGGGGCCAACGTCCTGACTTTC. Translation: CASSVALSGANVLTF. This chain connects TRBV9 to TRBJ2-6; D is unclear. The germline V gene encodes CDR1 SGDLS and CDR2 YYNGEE. V dropped 0 bases and J dropped 0 bases, with 4 bases sitting between them. The CDR3 spans 15 residues.

This sequence joins TRBV4-1 and TRBJ1-2, with D uncertain. The CDR3 has 15 residues. Germline-derived CDR1 and CDR2 are MGHRA and YSYEKL. The germline V and J ends were trimmed by 0 bases and 1 base, with 9 bases remaining between them. CDR3 loop: CASSQDRNVNYGYTF. CDR3 nucleotides: TGCGCCAGCAGCCAAGATAGGAACGTTAACTATGGCTACACCTTC.

The chain recombines TRBV2 with TRBJ2-6; D unclear. Trimming removed 6 bases at V and 0 bases at J, with 9 bases between. The CDR3 has 15 amino acids. Germline loops: CDR1 SNHLY, CDR2 FYNNEI. The CDR3 DNA is TGTGCCAGCAGCGAGGACGGCTCTGGGGCCAACGTCCTGACTTTC. Translation gives CASSEDGSGANVLTF. Full variable domain (outside the CDR3, taken from reference TRBV2 and TRBJ2-6): EPEVTQTPSHQVTQMGQEVILRCVPISNHLYFYWYRQILGQKVEFLVSFYNNEISEKSEIFDDQFSVERPDGSNFTLKIRSTKLEDSAMYFCASSEDGSGANVLTFGAGSRLTVL.

The rearrangement links TRBV7-9 to TRBJ2-1; 12 bases are a match to TRBD2. The CDR3 has 14 amino acids. Per germline, CDR1 SEHNR and CDR2 FQNEAQ (reference sequence). Trimming cost V 6 bases and J 12 bases; bases outside gene matches: 9. The CDR3 protein is CASRDGTSGSGQFF. The CDR3 DNA reads as TGTGCCAGCAGAGACGGGACTAGCGGGTCGGGGCAGTTCTTC.

This chain connects TRBV27 to TRBJ1-2; TRBD1 aligns across 7 bases. Per the germline V gene, CDR1 is MNHEY and CDR2 is SMNVEV (reference sequence). The junction had 9 bases not matched to a gene; V was cut back by 1 base and J by 4 bases. There are 16 residues in the CDR3. The CDR3 is CASSLFTPTGTYGYTF. DNA for the CDR3: TGTGCCAGCAGTTTATTTACCCCGACAGGGACCTATGGCTACACCTTC.

This clone was detected only once. This chain connects TRBV6-1 to TRBJ2-1; D is unresolved. The V end was cut by 6 bases, the J end by 2 bases, with 11 bases between. Germline V lookup: CDR1 MNHNS, CDR2 SASEGT. The CDR3 spans 14 residues. The CDR3 reads CASRPDGPYNEQFF. In nucleotides, the CDR3 is TGTGCCAGCAGGCCCGACGGCCCCTACAATGAGCAGTTCTTC.

This chain uses TRBV9 with TRBJ2-1, with 13 bases matching TRBD2. Per germline, CDR1 SGDLS and CDR2 YYNGEE. This CDR3 is 15 amino acids long. V lost 4 bases and J lost 8; bases outside the gene matches: 6. In DNA, the CDR3 is TGTGCCAGCAGCCTCACTAGCGGGAGGGCCGATGAGCAGTTCTTC. Its translation: CASSLTSGRADEQFF.

On this clone itself: Just one base apart from a much larger clone, this may be a read error. J is TRBJ1-1 and V is TRBV11-1; no definite D call. Germline V lookup: CDR1 SGHAT, CDR2 FQDESV (reference sequence). Trimming cost V 1 base and J 1 base, with 4 bases left between them. This CDR3 spans 13 amino acids. The CDR3 DNA reads as TGTGCCAGCAGCTTAGGCCCGAACACTGAAGCTTTCTTT. It translates to CASSLGPNTEAFF. Full variable domain (outside the CDR3, taken from reference TRBV11-1 and TRBJ1-1): EAEVAQSPRYKITEKSQAVAFWCDPISGHATLYWYRQILGQGPELLVQFQDESVVDDSQLPKDRFSAERLKGVDSTLKIQPAELGDSAMYLCASSLGPNTEAFFGQGTRLTVV.

V and J are TRBV7-8 and TRBJ1-1; 10 positions match TRBD1. This CDR3 is built from 14 residues. Germline V gives CDR1 SGHVS, CDR2 FQNEAQ. J lost 6 bases, V lost 4 bases, and 5 bases had no gene match. The CDR3 DNA reads as TGTGCCAGCAGCTCGGACAGGGGGGGGCCTGAAGCTTTCTTT. Its translation: CASSSDRGGPEAFF.

The rearrangement uses TRBV10-1 and TRBJ2-7; D may match TRBD1 or TRBD2 (6 bases each). V lost 3 bases and J 7 bases, leaving 16 bases between the germline ends. The CDR3 is made up of 14 amino acids. Germline assignment: CDR1 WNHNN and CDR2 SYGVQD (reference sequence). CDR3 amino acids: CASSDHPRGEEQYF. Written as DNA, the CDR3 is TGCGCCAGCAGTGACCATCCTAGGGGGGAGGAGCAGTACTTC.

This clone came up once. This rearrangement joins TRBV9 to TRBJ1-2; D not certain. The CDR3 covers 14 residues. Germline CDR1 reads SGDLS; CDR2 reads YYNGEE. V was shortened by 0 bases and J by 2 bases, with 8 bases between the two germline ends. The CDR3 region has the DNA TGTGCCAGCAGCGTAGCTGACGGGAACTATGGCTACACCTTC. Translation gives CASSVADGNYGYTF.

This rearrangement joins TRBV7-9 to TRBJ2-7; TRBD1 or TRBD2 may be the D gene (5 bases each). The CDR3 spans 14 residues. The V and J ends lost 4 bases and 4 bases respectively, with 14 bases between them. From germline, CDR1 is SEHNR and CDR2 FQNEAQ (reference sequence). DNA of the CDR3: TGTGCCAGCAGCTCCGGGGCAGGAACATACGAGCAGTACTTC. Translated: CASSSGAGTYEQYF.

Only one count was recorded for this clone. The rearrangement joins TRBV5-4 to TRBJ2-3, with 9 bases identical to TRBD2. The trim removed 4 bases at V and 1 base at J, leaving 7 bases unmatched. CDR3 length: 16 amino acids. Germline CDR1 and CDR2: SGHNT and YYREEE (reference sequence). The CDR3 loop reads CASSRISGSRTDTQYF. The CDR3 DNA reads TGTGCCAGCAGCCGCATTAGCGGGAGCCGCACAGATACGCAGTATTTT.

The chain uses TRBV11-2 and TRBJ1-3; D gene uncertain. This CDR3 comprises 14 residues. Trimming took 1 base from V and 0 from J, leaving 4 bases between them. Germline CDR1 and CDR2: SGHAT and FQNNGV. This CDR3 reads CASSLVFSGNTIYF. Written as DNA, the CDR3 is TGTGCCAGCAGCTTAGTGTTCTCTGGAAACACCATATATTTT.

The chain is built from TRBV7-9 and TRBJ2-3; D might be TRBD2 (5 bases). In germline, CDR1 is SEHNR, CDR2 FQNEAQ (reference sequence). Trimming stripped 6 bases from V and 4 bases from J, with 14 bases between. CDR3 length equals 14 residues. The CDR3 loop reads CASSQRGLADTQYF. As DNA, the CDR3 is TGTGCCAGCAGTCAACGGGGTCTTGCAGATACGCAGTATTTT.

J is TRBJ2-5 and V is TRBV29-1; TRBD1 might be the D (5 bases). The DNA matches TRBJ2-7 better at its end, which makes the J call doubtful. This CDR3 is built from 16 residues. Germline V lookup: CDR1 SQVTM, CDR2 ANQGSEA. The CDR3 protein is CSVVGLGQQAYYEQYF. CDR3 nucleotides: TGCAGCGTTGTGGGGCTGGGGCAGCAAGCCTACTACGAGCAGTACTTC.

This chain links TRBV5-6 with TRBJ2-7; 7 nucleotides agree with TRBD2. The junction had 13 bases not matched to a gene; V was cut back by 3 bases and J by 4 bases. This CDR3 comprises 16 residues. The germline gives CDR1 SGHDT, CDR2 YYEEEE. The CDR3 DNA follows: TGTGCCAGCAGCTGGAGGGAGGGACTACTAATTTACGAGCAGTACTTC. It is translated as CASSWREGLLIYEQYF.

This clone occurred once. The chain joins TRBV11-2 to TRBJ2-1; 8 positions agree with TRBD2. The CDR3 covers 15 residues. Germline loops: CDR1 SGHAT, CDR2 FQNNGV. Trimming cost V 4 bases and J 4 bases; bases outside gene matches: 6. The CDR3 loop is CASSSRTSRYNEQFF. As DNA, the CDR3 is TGTGCCAGCAGCTCTCGGACTAGCAGATACAATGAGCAGTTCTTC.

This rearrangement joins TRBV10-3 to TRBJ1-2, with D maybe TRBD1 (6 bases). Trimming left V 4 bases short and J 3 bases short, with 15 bases between. The CDR3 consists of 15 residues. Germline loops: CDR1 ENHRY, CDR2 SYGVKD. Written as DNA, the CDR3 is TGTGCCATCAGTGGGGGGGCGGGAACCTACTATGGCTACACCTTC. Its translation: CAISGGAGTYYGYTF.

This clone showed up just once. The CDR3 DNA is TGTGCCAGCAGCCAAGGTAGCGGCAGCACAGATACGCAGTATTTT. It codes for CASSQGSGSTDTQYF. The chain couples TRBV14 to TRBJ2-3; D possibly corresponds to TRBD2 (6 bases). The germline V gene encodes CDR1 SGHDN and CDR2 FVKESK. The CDR3 totals 15 residues. Trimming left V 1 base short and J 0 bases short, with 8 bases between.

The chain carries TRBV27 and TRBJ2-3, with 7 nucleotides matching TRBD1. The germline V gene has CDR1 MNHEY and CDR2 SMNVEV (reference sequence). Losses at the gene ends were 10 bases for V and 4 bases for J; bases not matched to a gene: 11. This CDR3 is 14 amino acids long. This CDR3 is CATRGSGAPDTQYF. For the CDR3, the DNA is TGTGCCACCAGGGGGTCTGGGGCCCCAGATACGCAGTATTTT.

The chain recombines TRBV27 with TRBJ2-1; 14 bases are shared with TRBD2. Losses at the gene ends were 3 bases for V and 9 bases for J; bases not matched to a gene: 1. CDR1 is MNHEY and CDR2 is SMNVEV in the germline V gene (reference sequence). This CDR3 comprises 14 residues. This CDR3 is CASSLGLAGAEQFF. The CDR3 DNA is TGTGCCAGCAGTTTGGGACTAGCGGGAGCTGAGCAGTTCTTC.

The chain has TRBV9 and TRBJ2-2; 9 bases match TRBD1. The J segment lost 0 bases and the V segment lost 0 bases, leaving 6 bases of the junction unmatched. This CDR3 region has 18 residues. The V gene's germline CDR1 is SGDLS and CDR2 YYNGEE. CDR3 bases: TGTGCCAGCAGCGTAGGGGACAGGGACGTGTCGAACACCGGGGAGCTGTTTTTT. It yields the protein CASSVGDRDVSNTGELFF.

The chain carries TRBV9 and TRBJ2-6, with D maybe TRBD1 (6 bases). Germline V CDR1 and CDR2: SGDLS, YYNGEE. Trimming cost V 5 bases and J 0 bases, with 9 bases left between them. The CDR3 loop spans 15 amino acids. In nucleotides, the CDR3 is TGTGCCAGCAGGGACAGCTCCTCTGGGGCCAACGTCCTGACTTTC. This sequence encodes CASRDSSSGANVLTF.

This clone showed up just once. The gene calls are TRBV27 and TRBJ2-2; tentative D call: TRBD2 (5 bases). The CDR3 is 14 residues long. CDR1 is MNHEY and CDR2 is SMNVEV in the germline V gene (reference sequence). The V gene lost 6 bases and the J gene lost 4 bases, with 12 bases spanning the gap. The CDR3 nucleotides are TGTGCCAGCAGACTAGGATACGTCACCGGGGAGCTGTTTTTT. Its translation is CASRLGYVTGELFF.

The V gene is TRBV6-5, the J gene TRBJ2-3; 8 positions agree with TRBD1. Germline V gene lookup returns CDR1 MNHEY and CDR2 SVGAGI. The CDR3 is 15 amino acids. V was pared by 5 bases and J by 6 bases, with 10 bases of the junction left unmatched. The CDR3 region has the DNA TGTGCCAGCAGTCACCGGGACAGGCCCACCGATACGCAGTATTTT. Translating gives CASSHRDRPTDTQYF.

This clone was seen just once. This chain connects TRBV7-9 to TRBJ2-3; 8 positions agree with TRBD1. Trimming at V came to 5 bases and at J to 5 bases, leaving 15 bases not matched to a gene. Germline assignment: CDR1 SEHNR and CDR2 FQNEAQ (reference sequence). This CDR3 has 17 residues. CDR3 coding DNA: TGTGCCAGCAGCGTAACCGGGACAGGCATCGGGCTAGATACGCAGTATTTT. Its translation: CASSVTGTGIGLDTQYF.